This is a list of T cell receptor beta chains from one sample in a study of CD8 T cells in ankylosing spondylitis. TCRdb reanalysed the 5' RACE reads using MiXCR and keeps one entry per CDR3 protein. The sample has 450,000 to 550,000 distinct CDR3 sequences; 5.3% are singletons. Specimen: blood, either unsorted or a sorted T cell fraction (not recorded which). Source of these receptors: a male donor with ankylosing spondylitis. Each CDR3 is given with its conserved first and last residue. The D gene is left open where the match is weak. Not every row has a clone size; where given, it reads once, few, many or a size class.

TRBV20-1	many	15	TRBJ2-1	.	TGCAGTGCTCTCTTAAAGCAGAGCTCCTACAATGAGCAGTTCTTC	CSALLKQSSYNEQFF
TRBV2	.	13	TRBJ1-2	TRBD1	TGTGCCAGCAGTGAGGACAGGTCCTATGGCTACACCTTC	CASSEDRSYGYTF
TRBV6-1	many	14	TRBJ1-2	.	TGTGCCAGCAGCCCCGGAAGGGGCGGCTATGGCTACACCTTC	CASSPGRGGYGYTF
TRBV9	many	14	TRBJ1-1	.	TGTGCCAGCAGCGTAGCAGGAGAGAACACTGAAGCTTTCTTT	CASSVAGENTEAFF
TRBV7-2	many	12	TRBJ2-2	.	TGTGCCAGCAGCATCCCTCCCGGGGAGCTGTTTTTT	CASSIPPGELFF
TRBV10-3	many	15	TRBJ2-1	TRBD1	TGTGCCATCAGTGAGGGACAGGGAGTCTACAATGAGCAGTTCTTC	CAISEGQGVYNEQFF
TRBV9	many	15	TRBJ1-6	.	TGTGCCAGCAGCGCCATAGGGCAACATAATTCACCCCTCCACTTT	CASSAIGQHNSPLHF
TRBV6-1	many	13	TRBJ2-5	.	TGTGCCAGCAGTGATTTTGAGGGGGAGACCCAGTACTTC	CASSDFEGETQYF
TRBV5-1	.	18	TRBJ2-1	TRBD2	TGCGCCAGCAGCTTCAAACCGGGACTAGCGGGAGAGTACAATGAGCAGTTCTTC	CASSFKPGLAGEYNEQFF
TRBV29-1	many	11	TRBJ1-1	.	TGCAGCGTATCTAGAAACACTGAAGCTTTCTTT	CSVSRNTEAFF
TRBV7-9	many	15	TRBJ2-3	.	TGTGCCAGCAGCTTAGAGGGGACAAGATCAGATACGCAGTATTTT	CASSLEGTRSDTQYF
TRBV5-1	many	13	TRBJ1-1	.	TGCGCCAGCAGCGTGGAGTACGGCACTGAAGCTTTCTTT	CASSVEYGTEAFF
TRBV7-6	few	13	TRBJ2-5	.	TGTGCCAGCAGCCGATCTTCCCAAGAGACCCAGTACTTC	CASSRSSQETQYF
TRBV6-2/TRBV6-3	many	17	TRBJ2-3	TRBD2	TGTGCCAGCACCGACCCGGGACTAGCGGGAGGGCCGGATACGCAGTATTTT	CASTDPGLAGGPDTQYF
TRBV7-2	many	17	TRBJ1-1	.	TGTGCCAGCACACGGGCGACAGGAACTTATCAGAACACTGAAGCTTTCTTT	CASTRATGTYQNTEAFF
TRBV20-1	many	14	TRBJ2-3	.	TGCAGTGCTAGCTGGGCGGGTAGCACAGATACGCAGTATTTT	CSASWAGSTDTQYF
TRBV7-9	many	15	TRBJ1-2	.	TGTGCCAGCAGCTTAGTTTACGGGGATGACTATGGCTACACCTTC	CASSLVYGDDYGYTF
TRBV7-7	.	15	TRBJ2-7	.	TGTGCTAGCAGCTTCAAAGGGGCCCCATCCTACGAGCAGTACTTC	CASSFKGAPSYEQYF
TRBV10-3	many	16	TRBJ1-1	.	TGTGCCATCAGTGAGTCTCGGGTCAGACCGAACACTGAAGCTTTCTTT	CAISESRVRPNTEAFF
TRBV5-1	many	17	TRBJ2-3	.	TGCGCCAGCAGCTTGGAACTCACCGGGGGGCTCGCAGATACGCAGTATTTT	CASSLELTGGLADTQYF
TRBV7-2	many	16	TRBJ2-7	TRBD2	TGTGCCAGCAGCTTAGCAGCGGGGGGAAGCTCCTACGAGCAGTACTTC	CASSLAAGGSSYEQYF
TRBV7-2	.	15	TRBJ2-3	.	TGTGCCAGCAGCTTTACGGGCATGAGCACAGATACGCAGTATTTT	CASSFTGMSTDTQYF
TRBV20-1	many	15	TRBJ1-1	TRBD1	TGCAGTGCTAGACTGCCGGGACAGGCGAACACTGAAGCTTTCTTT	CSARLPGQANTEAFF
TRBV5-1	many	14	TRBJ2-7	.	TGCGCCAGCAGCTTGGGTGTCCCGGGGTACGAGCAGTACTTC	CASSLGVPGYEQYF
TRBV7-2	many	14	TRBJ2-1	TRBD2	TGTGCCAGCAGCCCCGGGGGGGGGCGAGGTGAGCAGTTCTTC	CASSPGGGRGEQFF
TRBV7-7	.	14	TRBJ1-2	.	TGTGCTAGCAGCCCTCTAGGGGGAAGGAATGGCTACACCTTC	CASSPLGGRNGYTF
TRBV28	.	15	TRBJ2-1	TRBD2	TGTGCCAGCAGTCCCAGCGGGAGGGGGAACAATGAGCAGTTCTTC	CASSPSGRGNNEQFF
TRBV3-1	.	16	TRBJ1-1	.	TGTGCCAGCAGCCAAGAGGTGCTTCGGGGTAACACTGAAGCTTTCTTT	CASSQEVLRGNTEAFF
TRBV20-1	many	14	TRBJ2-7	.	TGCAGTGCGATTAGGGTACAAGGGGTCTACGAGCAGTACTTC	CSAIRVQGVYEQYF
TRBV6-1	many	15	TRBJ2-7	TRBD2	TGTGCCAGCAGAAACGGACGCGGGGGGCCCTACGAGCAGTACTTC	CASRNGRGGPYEQYF
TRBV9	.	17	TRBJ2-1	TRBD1	TGTGCCAGCAGCGGAAGACAGGGGGTAGCCCCCTACAATGAGCAGTTCTTC	CASSGRQGVAPYNEQFF
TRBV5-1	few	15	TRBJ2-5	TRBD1	TGCGCCAGCAGCCCCGTTGGACAGGGACAAGAGACCCAGTACTTC	CASSPVGQGQETQYF
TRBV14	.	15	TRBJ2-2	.	TGTGCCAGCAGCCTTTATCGTAGGGCGACCGGGGAGCTGTTTTTT	CASSLYRRATGELFF
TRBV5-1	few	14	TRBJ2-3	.	TGCGCCAGCAGCTGGCAAATACAGGCGGATACGCAGTATTTT	CASSWQIQADTQYF
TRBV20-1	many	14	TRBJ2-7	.	TGCAGTGCTAGAAGCCCCCTCGGGGCCTACGAGCAGTACTTC	CSARSPLGAYEQYF
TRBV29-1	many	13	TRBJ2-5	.	TGCAGCGCTGAGTTCGGGGGAAGAGAGACCCAGTACTTC	CSAEFGGRETQYF
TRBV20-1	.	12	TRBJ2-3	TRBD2	TGCAGTGCTATTCGGCCAGCGGGGGGGCAGTATTTT	CSAIRPAGGQYF
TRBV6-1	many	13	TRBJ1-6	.	TGTGCCAGCAGTCCCCCTACCCTTTCACCCCTCCACTTT	CASSPPTLSPLHF
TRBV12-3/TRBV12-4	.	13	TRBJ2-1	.	TGTGCCAGCAGAACGGGACTCTTCAATGAGCAGTTCTTC	CASRTGLFNEQFF
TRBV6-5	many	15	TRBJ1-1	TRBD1	TGTGCCAGCAGTTACTGGGACAGGGGTTTCACTGAAGCTTTCTTT	CASSYWDRGFTEAFF